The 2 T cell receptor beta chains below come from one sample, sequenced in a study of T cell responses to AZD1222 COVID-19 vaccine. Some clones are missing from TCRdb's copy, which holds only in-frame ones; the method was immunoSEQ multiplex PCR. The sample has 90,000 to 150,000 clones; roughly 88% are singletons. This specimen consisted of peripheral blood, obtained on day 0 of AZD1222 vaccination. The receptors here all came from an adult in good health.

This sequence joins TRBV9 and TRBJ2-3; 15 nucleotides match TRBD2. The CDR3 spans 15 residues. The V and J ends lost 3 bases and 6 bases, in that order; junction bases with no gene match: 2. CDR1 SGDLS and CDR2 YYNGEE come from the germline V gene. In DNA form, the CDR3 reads TGTGCCAGCAGCGCTGGGACTAGCGGGGGGGATACGCAGTATTTT. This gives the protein CASSAGTSGGDTQYF.

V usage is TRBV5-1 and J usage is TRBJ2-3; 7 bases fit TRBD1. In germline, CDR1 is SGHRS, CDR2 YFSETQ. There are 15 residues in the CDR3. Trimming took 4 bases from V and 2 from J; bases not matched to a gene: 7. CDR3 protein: CASSLRTGTTDTQYF. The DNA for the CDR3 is TGCGCCAGCAGCCTCCGGACAGGTACCACAGATACGCAGTATTTT.